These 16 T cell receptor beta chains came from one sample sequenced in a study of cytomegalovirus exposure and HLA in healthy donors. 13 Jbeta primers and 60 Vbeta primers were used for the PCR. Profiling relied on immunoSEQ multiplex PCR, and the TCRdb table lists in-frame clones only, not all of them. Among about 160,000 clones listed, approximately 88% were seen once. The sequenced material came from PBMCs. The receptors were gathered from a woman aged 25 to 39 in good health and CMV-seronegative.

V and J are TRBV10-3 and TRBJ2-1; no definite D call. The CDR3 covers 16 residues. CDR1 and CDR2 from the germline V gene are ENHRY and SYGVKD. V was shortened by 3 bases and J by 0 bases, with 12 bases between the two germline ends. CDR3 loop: CAISDSTVSSYNEQFF. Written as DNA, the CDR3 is TGTGCCATCAGTGATTCGACTGTGAGCTCCTACAATGAGCAGTTCTTC.

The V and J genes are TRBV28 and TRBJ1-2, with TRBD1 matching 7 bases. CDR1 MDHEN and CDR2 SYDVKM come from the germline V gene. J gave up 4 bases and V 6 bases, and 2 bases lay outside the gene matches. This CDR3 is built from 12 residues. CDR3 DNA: TGTGCCAGCAGCGGGACAGCCTATGGCTACACCTTC. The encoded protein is CASSGTAYGYTF.

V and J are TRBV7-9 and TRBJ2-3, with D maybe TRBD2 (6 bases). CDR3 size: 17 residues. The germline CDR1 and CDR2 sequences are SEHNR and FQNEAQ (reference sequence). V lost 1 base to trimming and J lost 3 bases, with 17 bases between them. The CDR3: CASSLGRDSTSTDTQYF. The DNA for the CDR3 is TGTGCCAGCAGCTTAGGCCGGGACTCCACGTCAACAGATACGCAGTATTTT.

CDR3 bases: TGTGCCAGCCAGGGACTGGAGCTCGCCGAGCAGTACTTC. Protein sequence: CASQGLELAEQYF. The chain recombines TRBV6-1 with TRBJ2-5, with D maybe TRBD2 (6 bases). The DNA end is a closer match to TRBJ2-7, so the J assignment may be wrong. Germline CDR1 and CDR2: MNHNS and SASEGT. The CDR3 has 13 residues.

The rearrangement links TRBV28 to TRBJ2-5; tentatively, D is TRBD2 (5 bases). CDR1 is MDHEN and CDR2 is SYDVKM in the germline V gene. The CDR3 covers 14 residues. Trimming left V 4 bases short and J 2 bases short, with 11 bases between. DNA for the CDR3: TGTGCCAGCAGTTCGAGGACTGAGCAAGAGACCCAGTACTTC. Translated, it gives CASSSRTEQETQYF.

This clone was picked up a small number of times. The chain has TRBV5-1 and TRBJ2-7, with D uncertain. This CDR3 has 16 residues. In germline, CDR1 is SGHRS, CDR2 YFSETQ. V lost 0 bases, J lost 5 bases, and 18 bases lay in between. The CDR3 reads CASSLAPGNKVHEQYF. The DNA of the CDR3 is TGCGCCAGCAGCTTGGCCCCGGGTAATAAGGTCCACGAGCAGTACTTC.

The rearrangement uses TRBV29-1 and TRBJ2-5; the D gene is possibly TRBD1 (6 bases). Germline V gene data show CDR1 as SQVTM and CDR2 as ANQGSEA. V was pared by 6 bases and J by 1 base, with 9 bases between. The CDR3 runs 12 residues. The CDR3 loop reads CSVGGFQETQYF. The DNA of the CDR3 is TGCAGCGTAGGGGGTTTCCAAGAGACCCAGTACTTC.

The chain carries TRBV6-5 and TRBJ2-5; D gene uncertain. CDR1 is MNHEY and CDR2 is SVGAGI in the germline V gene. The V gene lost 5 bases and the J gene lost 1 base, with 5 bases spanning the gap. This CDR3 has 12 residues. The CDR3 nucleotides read TGTGCCAGCAGTGGCCTCCAAGAGACCCAGTACTTC. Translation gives CASSGLQETQYF.

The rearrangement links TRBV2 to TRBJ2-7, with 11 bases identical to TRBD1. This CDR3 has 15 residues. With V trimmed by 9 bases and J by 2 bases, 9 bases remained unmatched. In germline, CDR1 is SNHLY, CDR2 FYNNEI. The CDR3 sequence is CARRPPGQGAYEQYF. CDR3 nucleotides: TGTGCCAGGAGACCACCGGGACAGGGGGCCTACGAGCAGTACTTC.

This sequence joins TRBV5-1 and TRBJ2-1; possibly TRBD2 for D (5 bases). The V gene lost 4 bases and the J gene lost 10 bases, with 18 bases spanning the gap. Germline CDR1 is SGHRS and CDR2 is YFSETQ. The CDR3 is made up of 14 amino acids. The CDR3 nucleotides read TGCGCCAGCAGCGTTGGACTTGAGACGGGAGAGCAGTTCTTC. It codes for CASSVGLETGEQFF.

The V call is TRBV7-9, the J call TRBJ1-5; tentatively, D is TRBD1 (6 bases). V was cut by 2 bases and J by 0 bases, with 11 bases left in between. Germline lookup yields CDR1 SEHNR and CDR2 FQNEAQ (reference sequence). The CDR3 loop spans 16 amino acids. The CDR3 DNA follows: TGTGCCAGCAGCTTACACAGGGTGGGTAGCAATCAGCCCCAGCATTTT. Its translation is CASSLHRVGSNQPQHF.

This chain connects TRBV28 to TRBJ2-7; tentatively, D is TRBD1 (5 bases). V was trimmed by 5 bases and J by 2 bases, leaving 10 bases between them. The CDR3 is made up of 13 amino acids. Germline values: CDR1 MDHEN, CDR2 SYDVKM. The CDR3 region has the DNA TGTGCCAGCAGTGGACAAGTTCCCTACGAGCAGTACTTC. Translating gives CASSGQVPYEQYF.

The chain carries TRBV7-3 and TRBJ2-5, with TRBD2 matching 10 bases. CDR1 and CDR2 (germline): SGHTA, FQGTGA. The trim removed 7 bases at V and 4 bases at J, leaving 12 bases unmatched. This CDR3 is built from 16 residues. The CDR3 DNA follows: TGTGCCAGCACCGCCAGTCCGAGACTAGCGGGAGAGACCCAGTACTTC. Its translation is CASTASPRLAGETQYF.

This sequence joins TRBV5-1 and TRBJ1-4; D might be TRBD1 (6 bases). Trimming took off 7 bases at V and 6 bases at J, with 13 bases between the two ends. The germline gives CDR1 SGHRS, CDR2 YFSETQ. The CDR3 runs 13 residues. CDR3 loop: CASSPGTYEKLFF. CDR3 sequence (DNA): TGCGCCAGCTCTCCAGGGACATATGAAAAACTGTTTTTT.

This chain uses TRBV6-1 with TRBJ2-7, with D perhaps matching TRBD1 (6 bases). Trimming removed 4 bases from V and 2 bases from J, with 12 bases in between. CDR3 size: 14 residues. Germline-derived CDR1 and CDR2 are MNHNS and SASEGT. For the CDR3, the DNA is TGTGCCAGCAGTGCTAGGACAGTCACCTACGAGCAGTACTTC. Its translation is CASSARTVTYEQYF.

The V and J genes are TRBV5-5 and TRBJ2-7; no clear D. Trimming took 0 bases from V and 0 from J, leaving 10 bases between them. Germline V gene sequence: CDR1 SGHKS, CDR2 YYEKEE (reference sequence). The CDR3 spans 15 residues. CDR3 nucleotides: TGTGCCAGCAGCTTGGGACTGCAGAGCTCCTACGAGCAGTACTTC. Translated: CASSLGLQSSYEQYF.